This T cell receptor beta chain was retrieved from a study of T cells after somatic rescue of genetic block (dated by TCRdb to the early 2020s). Some background on the complete study: The study assessed how robust, over the long term, a T-cell system was when the system had developed through somatic rescue of a genetic block in T-cell development.

Via the germline V gene, CDR1 is KGHSH and CDR2 LQKENI. The CDR3 holds 18 amino acids from the cysteine to the phenylalanine. CDR3 DNA is the only sequence kept; it has 54 bases, read in frame from the first base. V loses 3 bases at its end and J loses 5 bases; junction bases beyond the gene matches: 16. As regards this clone: Its binding antigen is unknown. Per-base qualities were not stored, and no clone one base away is much larger.

The method behind the library was the immunoSEQ multiplex PCR assay. TCRdb took over this immuneACCESS table, retaining in-frame rearrangements with V and J assigned. Such tables are incomplete; in checked studies, under half of the missing clones stem from an unresolved V gene, and the remainder is unexplained. The sample has approximately 14,000 clones on record, roughly 70% of them singletons. The top ten hold around 30% of the sample. The sample consisted of peripheral blood mononuclear cells (PBMCs). The chain couples TRBV18 to TRBJ1-1; 9 nucleotides in the junction match TRBD1. This clonotype was obtained from a man aged 18 to 29. The bases read TGTGCCAGCTCACCCTCGCTAGTTCCGGGACAGGGAGAGACTGAAGCTTTCTTT. This codes for CASSPSLVPGQGETEAFF.